Following are 2 T cell receptor beta chains from one sample sequenced in a study of blood T cell repertoires in COVID-19. The repertoire was sequenced with immunoSEQ multiplex PCR; TCRdb's copy has only in-frame clones and lacks some. The top ten clones hold 8.2% of a sample with 150,000 or so clones, just over 85% of them seen once. The specimen was peripheral blood. All receptors derive from a woman aged 55 to 70 with acute or convalescent COVID-19.

There are a few counts of this clone. V is TRBV2 and J is TRBJ1-1, with 8 bases fitting TRBD1. Trimming took 7 bases from V and 10 from J; bases not matched to a gene: 8. Germline CDR1 is SNHLY and CDR2 is FYNNEI. The CDR3 consists of 12 residues. In DNA form, the CDR3 reads TGTGCCAGCACTGGACAGGGTGAAGGAGCTTTCTTT. Its protein product is CASTGQGEGAFF.

The chain recombines TRBV9 with TRBJ2-5; 9 positions match TRBD2. The CDR3 runs 16 residues. J was trimmed by 2 bases and V by 0 bases; bases with no gene match: 5. The germline CDR1 and CDR2 sequences are SGDLS and YYNGEE. The CDR3 here is CASSVEQRGVQETQYF. CDR3 sequence (DNA): TGTGCCAGCAGCGTAGAGCAGCGGGGGGTTCAAGAGACCCAGTACTTC.